Below, one T cell receptor (beta chain) is given with its context. In its sample, this clonotype was seen many times. There is no known antigen for this receptor. No base qualities exist here, and no much larger clone lies one base off it. The data were obtained in a study of breast tumors, draining lymph nodes, adjacent tissues (TCRdb year 2016). For the wider study: Breast cancer patients provided tumor, adjacent nontumor tissue and axillary lymph nodes, and the study compared the TCR beta repertoires across these three sources. The study aimed to assess the relationships and possible T-cell exchange between tumor, surrounding tissue and draining lymph node repertoires in human breast cancer. Findings and caveats that apply to the study as a whole: The study presented the conclusion that tumor T cells originate in lymph nodes as consistent with a hypothesis, not as something directly demonstrated. A scenario in which most tumor T cells derive from the lymph node and then expand within tumor tissue was judged to be consistent with the data. Tumor T-cell repertoires showed less diversity than lymph node repertoires and more diversity than nontumor tissue repertoires, and tumor T-cell repertoires showed preferential V and J gene usage. Tumor and nontumor tissue repertoires were significantly more similar in luminal-like than in basal-like breast cancer.

Lymph node samples were obtained from the axillary draining lymph nodes of breast cancer patients. Sequencing was performed on an Illumina HiSeq 2000. Multiplex PCR amplification was used to build the TCR beta chain libraries. The amplified TCR beta chain products were analyzed by high-throughput sequencing. The raw public reads went through TCRdb reprocessing: fastp at Q25, MiXCR clone calling, in-frame beta chains kept. Identical CDR3 protein sequences are pooled into one entry, listed with their most common genes and DNA. This sample lists some 100,000 distinct CDR3 sequences; 21% were detected once. Approximately 1.2% of the sample belongs to the ten largest clones. V was cut back by 6 bases and J by 4 bases, leaving a gap of 6 bases between them. From the cysteine up to the phenylalanine, the CDR3 has a length of 11 residues. Only the CDR3 DNA is retained, 33 bases long and in frame from the first base.

This sequence uses TRBV12-3 or TRBV12-4 and TRBJ2-5; the D gene assignment is ambiguous. This sequence originates from a female donor with breast cancer. Some clones in this sample may be carry-over from other donors' samples. What was sequenced was axillary lymph node tissue. In nucleotide form, the sequence is TGTGCCAGCAGCCAATTAGAGACCCAGTACTTC. It translates as CASSQLETQYF.